The 28 T cell receptor beta chains in this list originate from one sample, sequenced in a study of human T cells and chemical hapten exposure. TCRdb itself ran the RACE reads through MiXCR, one entry per CDR3 protein. The table shows some 53,000 distinct CDR3 sequences, with approximately 9.9% occurring only once. Time point defined: patch test 1, 2 weeks after DPC sensitization. Treatment here: therapeutic diphenylcyclopropenone sensitization with weekly scalp DPC. It was unfractionated whole blood from which total RNA was extracted. Specimen: whole blood, collected in connection with sensitization to the hapten diphenylcyclopropenone (DPC). The receptors shown here come from a woman aged 35 to 49 with alopecia areata. Some clones in this sample may be carry-over from other donors' samples.

The chain couples TRBV10-3 to TRBJ1-3; D unclear. Germline-derived CDR1 and CDR2 are ENHRY and SYGVKD. V dropped 10 bases and J dropped 0 bases, with 7 bases sitting between them. There are 12 residues in the CDR3. This chain's CDR3 is CATEASGNTIYF. DNA of the CDR3: TGTGCCACCGAGGCCTCTGGAAACACCATATATTTT.

This clonotype was counted ten times or more. The chain is built from TRBV7-9 and TRBJ2-4, with TRBD2 matching 13 bases. This CDR3 is built from 14 residues. The junction had 5 bases not matched to a gene; V was cut back by 4 bases and J by 11 bases. CDR1 is SEHNR, CDR2 FQNEAQ, per germline (reference sequence). The DNA of the CDR3 is TGTGCCAGCAGCTCTGGGACTAGCGGGAACCTTCAGTACTTC. Its translation is CASSSGTSGNLQYF.

This clonotype was counted once. V is TRBV5-1 and J is TRBJ1-1, with D hard to call. Deletions cut 0 bases from V and 1 base from J, with 4 bases between. The CDR3 is 13 residues long. Germline V lookup: CDR1 SGHRS, CDR2 YFSETQ. CDR3 nucleotides: TGCGCCAGCAGCTTGGATTGGAACACTGAAGCTTTCTTT. Protein product: CASSLDWNTEAFF. Combining the CDR3 with reference TRBV5-1 and TRBJ1-1 gives the whole variable domain KAGVTQTPRYLIKTRGQQVTLSCSPISGHRSVSWYQQTPGQGLQFLFEYFSETQRNKGNFPGRFSGRQFSNSRSEMNVSTLELGDSALYLCASSLDWNTEAFFGQGTRLTVV.

This sequence joins TRBV10-3 and TRBJ1-5, with D perhaps matching TRBD1 (6 bases). The CDR3 spans 14 residues. Germline V gene lookup returns CDR1 ENHRY and CDR2 SYGVKD. V was pared by 6 bases and J by 4 bases, with 13 bases between. In DNA form, the CDR3 reads TGTGCCATCAGCCAGGACAGCAATAATCAGCCCCAGCATTTT. Residues: CAISQDSNNQPQHF.

The chain recombines TRBV28 with TRBJ2-3, with D possibly matching TRBD2 (5 bases). Germline CDR1 MDHEN, CDR2 SYDVKM. The V end lost 7 bases, the J end lost 1 base, and 18 bases lay between the germline ends. CDR3 size: 16 residues. The CDR3 protein is CASIPHSGIGTDTQYF. The CDR3, as DNA: TGTGCCAGCATTCCCCACTCGGGAATTGGCACAGATACGCAGTATTTT.

The V gene is TRBV4-2, the J gene TRBJ1-1, with unresolved D. The CDR3 consists of 13 residues. V was pared by 1 base and J by 8 bases, with 11 bases between. Germline V gene lookup returns CDR1 LGHNA and CDR2 YNFKEQ. The CDR3, as DNA: TGTGCCAGCAGCCAAGGGGTTCAGACGGAAGCTTTCTTT. Translation gives CASSQGVQTEAFF.

This chain joins TRBV28 and TRBJ2-6; a weak D match, TRBD2 (5 bases). Deletions cut 7 bases from V and 0 bases from J, with 7 bases between. The germline CDR1 and CDR2 sequences are MDHEN and SYDVKM. CDR3 length equals 14 residues. The CDR3 DNA is TGTGCCAGCACGAGGGACTCTGGGGCCAACGTCCTGACTTTC. The encoded protein is CASTRDSGANVLTF.

DNA of the CDR3: TGTGCCAGCTCACCCGGGACAGGGGGCAATGGAAACACCATATATTTT. Protein sequence: CASSPGTGGNGNTIYF. The chain uses TRBV18 and TRBJ1-3, with 12 bases fitting TRBD1. V lost 3 bases and J lost 3; bases outside the gene matches: 3. This CDR3 comprises 16 residues. Germline assignment: CDR1 KGHSH and CDR2 LQKENI. The whole variable domain, filled in from reference TRBV18 and TRBJ1-3, reads NAGVMQNPRHLVRRRGQEARLRCSPMKGHSHVYWYRQLPEEGLKFMVYLQKENIIDESGMPKERFSAEFPKEGPSILRIQQVVRGDSAAYFCASSPGTGGNGNTIYFGEGSWLTVV.

This clonotype appeared many times. V gene TRBV10-3 combines with J gene TRBJ1-3, with 8 bases lining up with TRBD1. The CDR3 spans 15 residues. Per germline, CDR1 ENHRY and CDR2 SYGVKD. V shed 6 bases and J 0 bases; nucleotides not matched to a gene: 4. The CDR3 DNA reads as TGTGCCATCAGGAGGACAGGGAACTCTGGAAACACCATATATTTT. It translates to CAIRRTGNSGNTIYF.

Ten or more counts support this clonotype. The chain carries TRBV20-1 and TRBJ1-2; D is possibly TRBD1 (5 bases). Germline V gene sequence: CDR1 DFQATT, CDR2 SNEGSKA (reference sequence). The V end was cut by 3 bases, the J end by 6 bases, with 20 bases between. The CDR3 is 15 residues long. In DNA, the CDR3 is TGCAGTGCTAGGTCTTCAGGGTTAGTCGGCCATGGCTACACCTTC. Translation gives CSARSSGLVGHGYTF.

Comment on this clonotype: Compared with germline, one end of the junction differs, possibly owing to a read error. The V and J genes are TRBV12-3 or TRBV12-4 and TRBJ1-1; D is ambiguous. The CDR3 is made up of 14 amino acids. CDR3 in DNA: TGTGCCGGCAGTTTCAGCTTTGGGAACACTGAAGCTTTCTTT. It translates to CAGSFSFGNTEAFF.

This chain links TRBV7-6 with TRBJ1-1; possible D gene TRBD1, 5 bases. The CDR3 totals 15 residues. Trimming removed 4 bases at V and 1 base at J, with 13 bases between. Germline-derived CDR1 and CDR2 are SGHVS and FNYEAQ. CDR3 sequence (DNA): TGTGCCAGCAGCTCCCGGGACCCAGGGAACACTGAAGCTTTCTTT. It encodes CASSSRDPGNTEAFF. Together with reference TRBV7-6 and TRBJ1-1, the CDR3 gives the full variable domain: GAGVSQSPRYKVTKRGQDVALRCDPISGHVSLYWYRQALGQGPEFLTYFNYEAQQDKSGLPNDRFSAERPEGSISTLTIQRTEQRDSAMYRCASSSRDPGNTEAFFGQGTRLTVV.

The chain couples TRBV2 to TRBJ1-4; D is unresolved. Trimming removed 3 bases at V and 6 bases at J, with 11 bases between. CDR3 length equals 14 residues. In germline, CDR1 is SNHLY, CDR2 FYNNEI. DNA for the CDR3: TGTGCCAGCAGTGAGGACGGCGGGGATGAAAAACTGTTTTTT. This translates into CASSEDGGDEKLFF.

This clonotype was recorded at least ten times. This rearrangement joins TRBV19 to TRBJ2-1; 13 bases match TRBD2. The germline V gene encodes CDR1 LNHDA and CDR2 SQIVND (reference sequence). V shed 4 bases and J 5 bases; nucleotides not matched to a gene: 8. The CDR3 is made up of 17 amino acids. CDR3: CASSSQLGLAGDNEQFF. DNA for the CDR3: TGTGCCAGTAGTAGTCAACTTGGACTAGCGGGGGACAATGAGCAGTTCTTC.

This clonotype has just a few counts. The CDR3 protein is CASSEAVYEQYF. The CDR3 bases are TGTGCCAGCAGTGAAGCGGTCTACGAGCAGTACTTC. The gene calls are TRBV6-1 and TRBJ2-7; D is unresolved. Germline V gene lookup returns CDR1 MNHNS and CDR2 SASEGT. The CDR3 spans 12 residues. Deletions cut 0 bases from V and 3 bases from J, with 3 bases between.

V and J are TRBV20-1 and TRBJ2-3; 10 positions match TRBD1. Germline assignment: CDR1 DFQATT and CDR2 SNEGSKA (reference sequence). J lost 2 bases, V lost 3 bases, and 11 bases had no gene match. The CDR3 loop spans 17 amino acids. Here the CDR3 DNA reads TGCAGTGCTAGCTCCTCCGGGACAGGGGCGGCCACAGATACGCAGTATTTT. Protein: CSASSSGTGAATDTQYF.

Remarks on this clonotype: One end of the junction fails to match germline, which may point to a read error. The J gene is TRBJ1-5, the V gene TRBV18; D gene ambiguous. This CDR3 has 17 amino acids. Germline V gives CDR1 KGHSH, CDR2 LQKENI. The CDR3 nucleotides read TGTGTCAGCTCACCACTTACTCGAACATTTAGCAATCAGCCCCAGCATTTT. Amino acid sequence: CVSSPLTRTFSNQPQHF.

V and J are TRBV18 and TRBJ1-5, with unresolved D. The V end lost 2 bases, the J end lost 5 bases, and 13 bases lay between the germline ends. Per germline, CDR1 KGHSH and CDR2 LQKENI. CDR3 length: 15 amino acids. The CDR3 loop is CASSPTGSDDQPQHF. The CDR3, as DNA: TGTGCCAGCTCACCAACCGGTTCTGACGATCAGCCCCAGCATTTT.

This clonotype was seen repeatedly, ten times or more. V gene TRBV12-3 or TRBV12-4 combines with J gene TRBJ2-2; TRBD2 is a possible D gene (5 bases). This CDR3 comprises 14 residues. With 3 bases removed from V and 7 bases from J, the gap between germline ends came to 12 bases. DNA of the CDR3: TGTGCCAGCAGTTTGGGGAATCGGGACGGGGAGCTGTTTTTT. Its protein is CASSLGNRDGELFF.

The CDR3: CASSLMTAGELFF. CDR3 nucleotide sequence: TGTGCCAGCAGCTTGATGACAGCCGGGGAGCTGTTTTTT. The chain recombines TRBV7-9 with TRBJ2-2; a weak D match, TRBD1 (5 bases). Trimming removed 3 bases at V and 6 bases at J, with 8 bases between. There are 13 residues in the CDR3. Germline lookup yields CDR1 SEHNR and CDR2 FQNEAQ (reference sequence).

The rearrangement joins TRBV7-2 to TRBJ2-7, with D uncertain. The CDR3 has 13 amino acids. The germline V gene encodes CDR1 SGHTA and CDR2 FQGNSA. V was pared by 2 bases and J by 1 base, with 6 bases between. Here the CDR3 reads CASSLFGSYEQYF. The CDR3, as DNA: TGTGCCAGCAGCTTATTCGGATCCTACGAGCAGTACTTC.

At least ten counts were recorded for this clonotype. J is TRBJ2-1 and V is TRBV27; D gene uncertain. Per germline, CDR1 MNHEY and CDR2 SMNVEV (reference sequence). Trimming took 3 bases from V and 9 from J, leaving 18 bases between them. The CDR3 is made up of 15 amino acids. This CDR3 is CASSFPGEVLGEQFF. The CDR3 DNA is TGTGCCAGCAGTTTTCCTGGGGAAGTTTTGGGTGAGCAGTTCTTC.

This clonotype was detected a few times. DNA for the CDR3: TGTGCCAGCAGCCGTCCCCGACTGCAACAAGAGACCCAGTACTTC. It is translated as CASSRPRLQQETQYF. V gene TRBV11-2 combines with J gene TRBJ2-5, with D uncertain. Trimming stripped 5 bases from V and 2 bases from J, with 15 bases between. CDR1 is SGHAT and CDR2 is FQNNGV in the germline V gene. The CDR3 spans 15 residues.

This rearrangement joins TRBV6-5 to TRBJ2-3; the D call may be TRBD1 or TRBD2 (5 bases each). The CDR3 is 20 residues long. V shed 0 bases and J shed 1 base, with 23 bases lying between them. CDR1 is MNHEY, CDR2 SVGAGI, per germline. The CDR3 loop reads CASSYSRGLYLLGGTDTQYF. The CDR3 DNA follows: TGTGCCAGCAGTTACTCGAGGGGTTTATACCTTCTCGGGGGCACAGATACGCAGTATTTT.

The sample holds many counts of this clonotype. CDR3 in amino acids: CASSPPSGADQPQHF. Written as DNA, the CDR3 is TGTGCCAGTAGTCCGCCATCCGGGGCCGATCAGCCCCAGCATTTT. The chain employs TRBV19 and TRBJ1-5, with a tentative D call TRBD1 (5 bases). CDR3 length equals 15 residues. CDR1 and CDR2 (germline): LNHDA, SQIVND (reference sequence). V shed 5 bases and J shed 5 bases, with 16 bases lying between them.

This clonotype was seen ten or more times. The chain is built from TRBV10-1 and TRBJ2-3; 10 bases align to TRBD2. From germline, CDR1 is WNHNN and CDR2 SYGVQD (reference sequence). The CDR3 covers 16 residues. The J segment lost 1 base and the V segment lost 0 bases, leaving 1 base of the junction unmatched. The CDR3 loop is CASSESGTSGTDTQYF. The CDR3 DNA reads as TGCGCCAGCAGTGAGTCGGGGACTAGCGGCACAGATACGCAGTATTTT.

This rearrangement joins TRBV6-5 to TRBJ2-2; the D gene could be TRBD1 or TRBD2 (7 bases each). V dropped 2 bases and J dropped 5 bases, with 12 bases sitting between them. This CDR3 has 15 residues. Per the germline V gene, CDR1 is MNHEY and CDR2 is SVGAGI. CDR3 protein: CASSYRQGGTGELFF. CDR3 sequence (DNA): TGTGCCAGCAGTTACAGACAGGGAGGGACCGGGGAGCTGTTTTTT.

As for this clonotype: A much more abundant neighbour one base away suggests this may be a read error. The chain joins TRBV7-2 to TRBJ2-7, with 13 bases matching TRBD2. The CDR3 length is 13 residues. Germline-derived CDR1 and CDR2 are SGHTA and FQGNSA. This chain's CDR3 is CASSSGLAGHITF. The CDR3 DNA reads as TGTGCCAGCAGCTCGGGACTAGCGGGGCACATTACCTTC.